This T cell receptor (beta chain) was profiled in a study of persistence of HIV-infected CD4 T cells. Study-wide context: Up to about 180 mL blood was drawn at multiple time points; a couple of donors had single-time leukapheresis.

By sample fraction, this clone is medium-sized. Its antigen is as yet unknown. The same CDR3 also results from other DNA sequences found in this sample. V shed 6 bases and J shed 0 bases, with 12 bases lying between them. This CDR3 is built from 14 residues. From germline, CDR1 is LNHDA and CDR2 SQIVND (reference sequence). Cells were stimulated with CMV-infected fibroblast lysates at roughly 10 ug/mL. CD4+ T cells upregulating both CD40 ligand and CD69 were sorted as responding cells. This was the immunoSEQ version 4 assay in survey mode. Sequencing was performed with immunoSEQ multiplex PCR; in TCRdb, only in-frame clones are kept and a portion is missing. The top ten clones hold about 15% of a sample with about 13,000 clones, roughly 71% of them seen once.

This TCR was recovered from an adult man with HIV who was CMV-seropositive. Material: CD4+ T cells sorted from PBMCs after roughly 20-hour stimulation, obtained from a patient who received antiretroviral therapy. V gene TRBV19 combines with J gene TRBJ2-7, with D possibly called TRBD1 or TRBD2 (5 bases each). The chain's CDR3 is CASSPGRSSYEQYF. In DNA, the CDR3 is TGTGCCAGTAGCCCGGGACGGAGCTCCTACGAGCAGTACTTC.